Listed below are T cell receptor beta chains from one sample, sequenced in a study of cytomegalovirus exposure and HLA in healthy donors. Measured with immunoSEQ multiplex PCR; TCRdb has only the in-frame clones, and not every one. The profile shows roughly 130,000 clones, approximately 8.7% of them singletons. Sequencing was done on a sample of PBMCs. The receptors originated from a man aged 40-49 years in good health and CMV-seronegative. Each CDR3 is given with its conserved first and last residue. D genes are given only for firm matches. Size values are once, few and many counts, or a class for expanded clones, and some rows have none.

d_gene,v_gene,j_gene,abundance,CDR3aa,CDR3nt
-,TRBV6-4,TRBJ2-6,-,CASSESGSGANVLTF,TGTGCCAGCAGTGAATCGGGGTCTGGGGCCAACGTCCTGACTTTC
-,TRBV5-1,TRBJ2-5,-,CASSRQLARETQYF,TGCGCCAGCAGCCGCCAACTAGCTCGAGAGACCCAGTACTTC
TRBD1,TRBV7-9,TRBJ2-7,-,CASMPGGGQGAYEQYF,TGTGCCAGCATGCCTGGAGGGGGACAGGGGGCCTACGAGCAGTACTTC
-,TRBV5-1,TRBJ2-3,-,CASSPGQSSTDTQYF,TGCGCCAGCAGCCCTGGACAGTCTAGCACAGATACGCAGTATTTT
-,TRBV27,TRBJ1-2,-,CASSFQGGYGYTF,TGTGCCAGCAGTTTCCAGGGAGGTTATGGCTACACCTTC
TRBD2,TRBV6-1,TRBJ2-3,-,CASSEKGLAGPTDTQYF,TGTGCCAGCAGTGAAAAGGGACTAGCGGGGCCCACAGATACGCAGTATTTT
-,TRBV27,TRBJ2-5,few,CASSLFREETQYF,TGTGCCAGCAGTTTATTCAGGGAAGAGACCCAGTACTTC
-,TRBV9,TRBJ1-6,-,CASSVVGEGTPLHF,TGTGCCAGCAGCGTAGTAGGAGAGGGAACACCCCTCCACTTT
-,TRBV7-6,TRBJ2-3,-,CASSFSERITDTQYF,TGTGCCAGCAGCTTCTCTGAGCGGATCACAGATACGCAGTATTTT
-,TRBV25-1,TRBJ1-2,-,CASSGAGQVLSRNYGYTF,TGTGCCAGCAGTGGGGCCGGACAAGTCTTAAGTAGGAACTATGGCTACACCTTC
-,TRBV7-9,TRBJ2-7,few,CASSLGDSMSEQYF,TGTGCCAGCAGCTTAGGAGACAGCATGTCCGAGCAGTACTTC
-,TRBV19,TRBJ1-5,few,CASSMGGYSNQPQHF,TGTGCCAGTAGTATGGGAGGGTATAGCAATCAGCCCCAGCATTTT
-,TRBV7-9,TRBJ2-7,-,CASSSGERPYEQYF,TGTGCCAGCAGCTCCGGGGAGCGCCCCTACGAGCAGTACTTC
TRBD1,TRBV11-1,TRBJ2-7,-,CASSPRQGIAYEQYF,TGTGCCAGCAGCCCCCGACAGGGAATCGCCTACGAGCAGTACTTC
-,TRBV9,TRBJ2-3,-,CASAPLETSSTDTQYF,TGTGCCAGCGCGCCCCTAGAAACTTCTAGCACAGATACGCAGTATTTT
-,TRBV7-9,TRBJ2-3,few,CASSLRESRVFDTQYF,TGTGCCAGCAGCTTAAGAGAGAGTCGTGTTTTCGATACGCAGTATTTT
-,TRBV2,TRBJ1-5,few,CASSRERQPQNF,TGTGCAAGCAGTAGAGAGAGGCAGCCCCAGAATTTT
TRBD2,TRBV4-1,TRBJ2-7,few,CASSQVLAGNYEQYF,TGCGCCAGCAGCCAAGTCCTAGCGGGGAACTACGAGCAGTACTTC
TRBD2,TRBV7-3,TRBJ2-3,few,CASSLAGGDIYTQYF,TGTGCCAGCAGCTTAGCGGGGGGGGACATTTATACGCAGTATTTT
-,TRBV10-1,TRBJ2-7,-,CASSESQGAFSPNEQYF,TGCGCCAGCAGTGAGTCGCAAGGGGCCTTCTCTCCCAACGAGCAGTACTTC
-,TRBV7-9,TRBJ1-4,-,CASSLSGRGGEKLFF,TGTGCCAGCAGCTTAAGTGGCAGGGGCGGTGAAAAACTGTTTTTT
TRBD2,TRBV6-4,TRBJ2-3,few,CASSTSGGADTQYF,TGTGCCAGCAGTACTAGCGGGGGGGCAGATACGCAGTATTTT
-,TRBV5-6,TRBJ1-5,few,CASSLRAGVGQPQHF,TGTGCCAGCAGCTTGCGGGCAGGGGTGGGTCAGCCCCAGCATTTT
TRBD1,TRBV2,TRBJ2-5,-,CASSYSGTGQETQYF,TGTGCCAGCAGTTATTCCGGGACAGGCCAAGAGACCCAGTACTTC
-,TRBV10-3,TRBJ2-5,few,CAISESGAGKGETQYF,TGTGCCATCAGTGAGTCAGGGGCAGGCAAGGGAGAGACCCAGTACTTC
TRBD2,TRBV4-1,TRBJ2-1,few,CASSQGWETGGREQFF,TGCGCCAGCAGCCAAGGTTGGGAGACGGGGGGGCGAGAGCAGTTCTTC
-,TRBV6-1,TRBJ2-7,-,CASADSTYEQYF,TGTGCCAGCGCGGACAGCACCTACGAGCAGTACTTC
-,TRBV10-1,TRBJ2-7,-,CASSDRDTYEQYF,TGCGCCAGCAGTGACAGGGACACCTACGAGCAGTACTTC
TRBD2,TRBV5-1,TRBJ2-5,few,CASTRSGGAGETQYF,TGCGCCAGCACCCGAAGCGGGGGGGCCGGGGAGACCCAGTACTTC
-,TRBV19,TRBJ2-4,-,CASSMGGRTKNIQYF,TGTGCCAGTAGTATGGGAGGCAGAACCAAAAACATTCAGTACTTC
-,TRBV7-9,TRBJ2-7,-,CASSSGRGGKYEQYF,TGTGCCAGCAGCTCAGGAAGGGGGGGGAAATACGAGCAGTACTTC
-,TRBV29-1,TRBJ2-5,-,CSVVEQETQYF,TGCAGCGTTGTGGAGCAAGAGACCCAGTACTTC
-,TRBV5-6,TRBJ1-1,-,CASSLEIEAGRTEAFF,TGTGCCAGCAGCTTGGAGATTGAGGCAGGGCGCACTGAAGCTTTCTTT
-,TRBV4-2,TRBJ2-3,-,CASSQGKLLDTQYF,TGTGCCAGCAGCCAAGGAAAACTTCTGGATACGCAGTATTTT
TRBD2,TRBV4-3,TRBJ2-7,few,CASSQDGGIAGASYEQYF,TGCGCCAGCAGCCAAGACGGGGGGATAGCGGGGGCCTCCTACGAGCAGTACTTC
-,TRBV7-2,TRBJ2-3,few,CASSLVAGTTDTQYF,TGTGCCAGCAGCTTAGTGGCAGGGACTACAGATACGCAGTATTTT
-,TRBV7-2,TRBJ1-1,-,CASRLTGNTEAFF,TGTGCCAGCAGGTTAACGGGGAACACTGAAGCTTTCTTT
-,TRBV4-2,TRBJ2-3,-,CASSQDRAGALTDTQYF,TGTGCCAGCAGCCAAGATAGGGCGGGGGCCCTCACAGATACGCAGTATTTT
-,TRBV5-8,TRBJ1-5,-,CASSLSRDRPNQPQHF,TGTGCCAGCAGCTTATCCCGTGACAGACCGAATCAGCCCCAGCATTTT